This TCR beta chain was captured by sequencing in a study of cytomegalovirus exposure and HLA in healthy donors (dated by TCRdb to 2015 to 2018). With respect to the entire study: In an earlier analysis of roughly 590 of the donors, 250 to 350 Gb of sequence data and about 110 million unique TCR beta sequences from about 190 million T cells were reported. The number of typed donors differed by locus: about 620-640 for A, B, C, DRB1 and DQB1; 500 to 550 for DQA1; 600 to 610 for DPA1; and around 450 for DPB1. In an earlier analysis of roughly 540 of the donors, high-throughput TCR beta sequencing was used to judge whether each TCR beta V gene segment behaved as functional or pseudogenic. To predict cytomegalovirus infection status, the study combined high-throughput TCR immunosequencing, statistical association of individual TCRs with disease status, and machine learning. Along with the approximately 700-subject first cohort, a separate validation cohort of over a hundred different subjects was used. A few DR-DQ haplotypes were handled as single units for association and clustering because linkage in the cohort was strong. Of the roughly 400 genotyped donors, about 80% fell in the genetic ancestry cluster associated with self-reported Caucasian donors. HLA typing included class I and class II loci at four-digit resolution. Roughly 300 gigabases of sequencing data and 70 million to 95 million unique TCR sequences made up an early release that covered about 640 HLA-typed donors. Alongside the repertoire data, information on donor age, sex, ethnicity and CMV serostatus was compiled. The later analysis used no new phenotypic data to find candidate immune exposures, relying instead on TCR beta sequences and their occurrence across donors. The study was designed to test whether signatures of past pathogen exposure could be identified by cataloging public T cell receptors. The study used immunosequencing to profile the T cell repertoires of approximately 650 subjects and linked those repertoires to cytomegalovirus serostatus. A later genetic analysis used genome-wide SNP genotypes for about 60% of the roughly 670 donors, treating that subset as a discovery cohort. To study patterns of TCR occurrence, a later analysis re-analyzed previously published TCR beta repertoires from several hundred donors and added high-resolution HLA genotyping. Every repertoire in the discovery cohort had been generated on one and the same sequencing platform. Among some 410 genotyped donors of the cohort, an average of about 240,000 unique TCR beta nucleotide sequences were sequenced per donor, about a sixth of them non-productive.

As concerns this clone: Which antigen it targets is not known. Base qualities are not provided; no much larger clone lies one nucleotide away. Other DNA sequences within the sample encode an identical CDR3.

What the study reported, not specific to this receptor: Several of the top co-occurrence clusters appeared to be linked to parvovirus B19, influenza, CMV and Epstein-Barr virus, according to a later analysis. Specific HLA alleles were associated with 15,000 to 20,000 TCR beta sequences at a false discovery rate of 0.05 in a later analysis. A later analysis found that most CMV-associated TCR beta chains appeared HLA-restricted, with HLA associations seemingly driven largely by CMV exposure. In a later analysis, TCR association rates were found to vary across HLA loci, with the most associated TCRs seen for DRB1 alleles and the fewest for HLA-C alleles. CMV serostatus was the only immune exposure information available for the cohort. Roughly uniform sequencing depth across donors was assumed in presence/absence analyses, although this assumption may not hold. According to the authors, the approach could potentially be generalized to other disease states and immunological phenotypes. An association between a missense DCLRE1C variant and V-gene and J-gene trimming of TCR beta chains was found in a later genetic analysis and replicated in an independent cohort. A group of highly shared sequence variants was considered likely to be a technical artifact of the sequencing pipeline. When HLA alleles, especially DR and DQ, strongly co-occurred, TCR associations were difficult to assign to individual alleles. Because HLA typing was missing for some donors at each locus, association tests included only the typed subset. Because counts were too low, roughly 16 rarely observed V segments, including chromosome 9 orphons, were excluded from the earlier analysis of roughly 580 of the donors. In an earlier analysis of 587 of the donors, most TCR beta V segments appeared in productive rearrangements about 90% or about 30% of the time, broadly matching IMGT annotations. The study gave a list of about 150 TCR beta chains associated with cytomegalovirus. Three of the identified cytomegalovirus-associated TCR beta chains were confirmed in vitro to be specific for cytomegalovirus antigens. A further reported finding was that TCR beta sequences accurately predicted the HLA-A and HLA-B alleles for most subjects in the first cohort. Most TCR sequences were seen in very few donors, while some public TCRs were found in many individuals. According to a later genetic analysis, donors in an Asian-associated ancestry cluster had fewer N-insertions in productive TCRs than the approximately 710-donor mean. Some IMGT-functional V segments, including TRBV6-2 and TRBV6-3, could not be told apart with the 87-base-pair reads, so those segments were excluded. Correlated functional status among segregating V segments might reflect linkage disequilibrium, but an unknown experimental factor could not be ruled out. In this cohort, only TCR beta chains were sequenced, and detectable features were limited by the absence of alpha or paired-chain data. The classifier was reported to diagnose cytomegalovirus status with high specificity and sensitivity in both the original and validation cohorts. A later analysis found that HLA-associated TCR beta chains were more clonally expanded and had lower generation probabilities than equally common non-associated chains.

Its CDR3 holds 16 amino acids, cysteine through phenylalanine. The only DNA kept is the CDR3, 48 bases in frame from the first base. CDR1 MDHEN and CDR2 SYDVKM were looked up in the germline V gene. V ends up 5 bases short and J 2 bases short, with an unmatched junction base count of 6. In total, roughly 670 healthy bone marrow donors made up the cohort. All cohort members were sampled while nominally healthy, although unrecorded immune exposures were likely present. The donor tested CMV seronegative and was one of the 352 seronegative cohort members. Each donor provided a peripheral blood sample, and peripheral blood mononuclear cells were used for TCR beta sequencing. The Qiagen DNeasy Blood Extraction Kit was used to extract genomic DNA from the blood cell samples. Receptor libraries were prepared by the immunoSEQ multiplex PCR assay. A mixture of 60 forward primers for TCR Vbeta segments and 13 reverse primers for TCR Jbeta segments was used in the multiplex PCR. A multiplex PCR assay on genomic DNA amplified the CDR3 region of rearranged TCR beta genes. The Illumina HiSeq System was used to sequence the amplified TCR beta libraries as 87-base-pair reads. The published analysis was carried out like this. A later analysis counted about 80 million unique TCR beta chains across the 700 or so repertoires, and 10 million to 11 million of these chains were shared by at least two donors. Raw reads were error-corrected and collapsed into unique sequences by a nearest-neighbor algorithm in which closely related sequences were merged to remove PCR and sequencing errors. To assign V, D and J gene segments, CDR3 sequences were aligned to IMGT reference sequences. For a sequence to be retained, at least a six-nucleotide match to both a V gene segment and a J gene segment was required. A rearrangement counted as productive if the CDR3 had no stop codons and remained in frame with V and J, and every other rearrangement counted as non-productive. CDR3 was defined according to IMGT convention as the region running from the second conserved V-encoded cysteine to the conserved J-encoded phenylalanine. Sequences without an unambiguous match to a single V gene segment were excluded from the earlier analysis of about 640 of the donors. An earlier analysis of a few hundred of the donors called V segments functional above 56.7% productive rearrangements and segregating when the between-donor standard deviation exceeded 5%. To diagnose cytomegalovirus status from the catalog of TCR beta chain sequences, a statistical classification framework was built. In a later analysis, TCR nucleotide sequences were compared against IMGT/GENE-DB human TR gene sequences so that V and J genes could be assigned. Using the TCRdist pipeline, a later analysis assigned CDR3 sequences along with most-parsimonious VDJ recombination scenarios. In a later analysis, each TCR beta chain was defined by its CDR3 amino acid sequence together with its V-gene family, and reads lacking a unique V-gene family were excluded. In a later analysis, 500 to 650 highly shared, low-generation-probability nucleotide sequences were removed to address suspected cross-contamination and a sequencing artifact. A later analysis calculated a clonal expansion index for each public chain from normalized within-repertoire ranks of inferred template counts. In a later analysis, generation probabilities were computed using a VDJ recombination model fitted to out-of-frame rearrangements, and the results were checked against IGoR. In a later analysis, hypergeometric tests were used to score TCR-TCR, TCR-HLA and TCR-CMV co-occurrence, with a repertoire-size bias correction applied to TCR pairs. A later analysis estimated false discovery rates by permuting HLA or CMV assignments 20 times. In a later analysis, co-occurring TCRs were grouped using DBSCAN, and TCRdist sequence similarity was added for clustering within HLA-allele-positive subsets. For co-occurrence clustering, repertoires with fewer than 30,000 or more than 120,000 public chains were excluded, along with 5 or 6 repertoires with anomalous nucleotide sharing. Here the immuneACCESS table is served through TCRdb, limited to in-frame sequences with V and J called. Missing clones are a known gap in these copies; in checked studies unresolved V genes cover under half, and the rest lacks a known reason. V, J and clone size were drawn from that table, and D and trimming were deduced from the DNA. Recorded for this sample are about 190,000 clones; 80% to 85% of them occurred a single time. The ten most abundant clones make up roughly 0.8% of the sample.

The sequence is built from TRBV28 and TRBJ2-2; TRBD2 fits 9 bases in the junction. Sequences were obtained from PBMCs. This clonotype was sampled from a woman in her late teens or twenties in good health and CMV-seronegative. For the CDR3, the sequence is CASSMLAGLNTGELFF. The DNA sequence reads TGTGCCAGCAGTATGCTAGCGGGGCTTAACACCGGGGAGCTGTTTTTT.